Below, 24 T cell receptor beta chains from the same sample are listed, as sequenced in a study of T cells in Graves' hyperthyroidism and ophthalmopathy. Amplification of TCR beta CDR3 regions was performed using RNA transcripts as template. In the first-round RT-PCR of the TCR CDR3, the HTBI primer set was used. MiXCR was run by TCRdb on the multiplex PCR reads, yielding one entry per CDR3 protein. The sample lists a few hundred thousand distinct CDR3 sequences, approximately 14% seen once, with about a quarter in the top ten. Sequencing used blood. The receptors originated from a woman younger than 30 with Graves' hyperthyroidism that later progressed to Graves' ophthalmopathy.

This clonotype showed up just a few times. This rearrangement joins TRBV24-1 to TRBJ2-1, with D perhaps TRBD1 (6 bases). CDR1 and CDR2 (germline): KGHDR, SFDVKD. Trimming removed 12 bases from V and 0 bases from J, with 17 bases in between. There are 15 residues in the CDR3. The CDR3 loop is CAASGAVGSYNEQFF. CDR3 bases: TGTGCCGCTTCAGGGGCAGTAGGCTCCTACAATGAGCAGTTCTTC.

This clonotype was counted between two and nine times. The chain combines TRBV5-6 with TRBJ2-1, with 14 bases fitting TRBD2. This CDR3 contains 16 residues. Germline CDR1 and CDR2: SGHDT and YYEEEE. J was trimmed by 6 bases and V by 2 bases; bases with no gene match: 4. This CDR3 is CASSFVGTSGSNEQFF. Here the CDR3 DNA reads TGTGCCAGCAGCTTCGTGGGGACTAGCGGGAGCAATGAGCAGTTCTTC.

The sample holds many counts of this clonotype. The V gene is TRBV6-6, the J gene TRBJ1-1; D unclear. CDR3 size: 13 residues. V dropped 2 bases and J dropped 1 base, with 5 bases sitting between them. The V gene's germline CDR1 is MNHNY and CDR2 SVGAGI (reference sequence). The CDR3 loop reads CASSYPTNTEAFF. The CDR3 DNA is TGTGCCAGCAGTTACCCCACGAACACTGAAGCTTTCTTT.

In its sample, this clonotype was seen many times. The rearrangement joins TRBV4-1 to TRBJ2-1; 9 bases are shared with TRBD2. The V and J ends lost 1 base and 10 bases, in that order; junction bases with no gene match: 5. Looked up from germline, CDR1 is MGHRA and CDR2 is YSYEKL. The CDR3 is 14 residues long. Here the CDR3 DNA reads TGCGCCAGCAGCCAAGGGGGACTAGCTGACGAGCAGTTCTTC. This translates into CASSQGGLADEQFF.

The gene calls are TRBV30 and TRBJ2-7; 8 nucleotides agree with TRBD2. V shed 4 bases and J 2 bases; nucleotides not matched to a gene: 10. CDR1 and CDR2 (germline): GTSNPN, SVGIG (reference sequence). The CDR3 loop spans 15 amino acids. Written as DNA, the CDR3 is TGTGCCTGGAACCCCCCGCCGGGACTAGCCTACGAGCAGTACTTC. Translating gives CAWNPPPGLAYEQYF.

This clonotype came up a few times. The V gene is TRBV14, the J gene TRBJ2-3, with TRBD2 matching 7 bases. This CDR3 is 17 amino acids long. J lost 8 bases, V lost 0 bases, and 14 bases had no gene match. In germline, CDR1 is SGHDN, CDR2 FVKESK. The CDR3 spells CASSQDPLADTDTTQYF. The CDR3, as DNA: TGTGCCAGCAGCCAAGATCCCCTAGCGGATACAGATACTACGCAGTATTTT.

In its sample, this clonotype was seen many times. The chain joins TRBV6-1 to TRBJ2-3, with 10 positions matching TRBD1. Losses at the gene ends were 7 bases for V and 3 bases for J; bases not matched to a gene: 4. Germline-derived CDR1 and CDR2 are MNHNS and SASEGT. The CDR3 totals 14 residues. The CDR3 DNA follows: TGTGCCAGCAACCCGGGACAGGGGACAGATACGCAGTATTTT. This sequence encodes CASNPGQGTDTQYF.

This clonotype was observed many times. CDR3 DNA: TGTGCCAGCAGTGAACAGGGGGTCGCTGGAAACACCATATATTTT. Residues: CASSEQGVAGNTIYF. V is TRBV6-1 and J is TRBJ1-3; 7 bases are a match to TRBD1. The CDR3 sequence is 15 residues long. Germline CDR1 is MNHNS and CDR2 is SASEGT. Germline trimming cut 2 bases from V and 2 bases from J; bases unmatched to any gene: 3.

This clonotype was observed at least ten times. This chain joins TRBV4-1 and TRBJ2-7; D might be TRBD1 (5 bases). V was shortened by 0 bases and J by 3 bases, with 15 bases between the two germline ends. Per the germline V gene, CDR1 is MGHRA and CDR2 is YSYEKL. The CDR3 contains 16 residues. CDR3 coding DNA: TGCGCCAGCAGCCAAGATACGGGTCTAGGGGTCTACGAGCAGTACTTC. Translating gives CASSQDTGLGVYEQYF.

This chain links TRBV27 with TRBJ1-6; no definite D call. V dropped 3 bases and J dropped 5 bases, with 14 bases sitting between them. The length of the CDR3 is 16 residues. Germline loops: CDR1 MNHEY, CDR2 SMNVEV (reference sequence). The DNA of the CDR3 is TGTGCCAGCAGTTTGGTACGGCTCCGAGATAATTCACCCCTCCACTTT. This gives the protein CASSLVRLRDNSPLHF.

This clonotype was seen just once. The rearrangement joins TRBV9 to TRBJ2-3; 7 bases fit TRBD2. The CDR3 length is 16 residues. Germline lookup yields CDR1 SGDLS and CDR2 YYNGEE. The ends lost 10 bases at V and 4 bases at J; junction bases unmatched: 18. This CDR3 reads CAVSWGGSPRPDTQYF. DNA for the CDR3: TGTGCCGTCAGCTGGGGAGGGAGCCCCAGGCCAGATACGCAGTATTTT.

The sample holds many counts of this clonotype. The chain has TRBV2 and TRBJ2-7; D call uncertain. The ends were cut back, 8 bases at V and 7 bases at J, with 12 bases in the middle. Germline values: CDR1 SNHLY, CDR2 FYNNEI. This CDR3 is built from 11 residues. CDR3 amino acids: CASDGSREQYF. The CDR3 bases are TGTGCCAGCGATGGTAGCCGAGAGCAGTACTTC.

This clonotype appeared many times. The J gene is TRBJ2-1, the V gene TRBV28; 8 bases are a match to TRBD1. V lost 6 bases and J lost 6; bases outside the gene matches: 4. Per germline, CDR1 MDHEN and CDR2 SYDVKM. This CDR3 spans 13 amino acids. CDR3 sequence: CASRGQGSNEQFF. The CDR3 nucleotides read TGTGCCAGCAGAGGACAGGGAAGCAATGAGCAGTTCTTC.

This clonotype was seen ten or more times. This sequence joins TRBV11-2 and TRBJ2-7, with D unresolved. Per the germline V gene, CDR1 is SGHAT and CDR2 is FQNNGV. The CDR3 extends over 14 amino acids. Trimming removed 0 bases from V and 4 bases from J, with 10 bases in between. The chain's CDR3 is CASSLDPSKYEQYF. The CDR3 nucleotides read TGTGCCAGCAGCTTAGACCCTAGTAAGTACGAGCAGTACTTC.

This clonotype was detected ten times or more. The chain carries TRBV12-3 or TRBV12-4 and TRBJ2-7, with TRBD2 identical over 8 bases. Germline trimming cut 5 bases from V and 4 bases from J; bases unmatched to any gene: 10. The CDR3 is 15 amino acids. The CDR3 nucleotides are TGTGCCAGCAGTGACCCCGGGACTAGTTATTACGAGCAGTACTTC. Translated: CASSDPGTSYYEQYF.

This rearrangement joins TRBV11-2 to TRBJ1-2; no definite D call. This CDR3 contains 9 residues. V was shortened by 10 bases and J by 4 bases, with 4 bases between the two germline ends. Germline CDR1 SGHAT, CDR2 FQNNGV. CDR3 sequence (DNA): TGTGCCAAAAGCTATGGCTACACCTTC. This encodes CAKSYGYTF.

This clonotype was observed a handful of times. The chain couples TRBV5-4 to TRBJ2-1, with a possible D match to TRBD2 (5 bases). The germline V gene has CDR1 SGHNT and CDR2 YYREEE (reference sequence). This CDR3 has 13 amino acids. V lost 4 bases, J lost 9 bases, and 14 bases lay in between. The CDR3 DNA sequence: TGTGCCAGCAGCATAAATACTAGGGCTGAGCAGTTCTTC. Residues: CASSINTRAEQFF.

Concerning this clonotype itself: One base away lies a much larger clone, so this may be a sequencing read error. The CDR3 reads CASSPPLAWIAGDTQYF. In DNA form, the CDR3 reads TGTGCCAGCAGCCCCCCGCTGGCTTGGATAGCGGGAGATACGCAGTATTTT. This chain joins TRBV3-1 and TRBJ2-3; TRBD2 matches 7 bases. CDR3 length equals 17 residues. Germline values: CDR1 LGHDT, CDR2 YNNKEL (reference sequence). V lost 4 bases to trimming and J lost 5 bases; unmatched junction nucleotides: 15.

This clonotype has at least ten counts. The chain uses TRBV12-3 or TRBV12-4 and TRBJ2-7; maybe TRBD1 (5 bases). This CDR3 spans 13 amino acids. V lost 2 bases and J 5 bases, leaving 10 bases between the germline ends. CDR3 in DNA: TGTGCCAGCAGTTTACCAGGGCGGCACGAGCAGTACTTC. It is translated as CASSLPGRHEQYF.

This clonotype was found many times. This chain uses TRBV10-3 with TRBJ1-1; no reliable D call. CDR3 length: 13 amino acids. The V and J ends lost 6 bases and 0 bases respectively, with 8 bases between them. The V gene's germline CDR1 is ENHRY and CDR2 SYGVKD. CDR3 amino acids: CAIRGDLNTEAFF. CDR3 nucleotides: TGTGCCATCAGGGGAGACCTGAACACTGAAGCTTTCTTT.

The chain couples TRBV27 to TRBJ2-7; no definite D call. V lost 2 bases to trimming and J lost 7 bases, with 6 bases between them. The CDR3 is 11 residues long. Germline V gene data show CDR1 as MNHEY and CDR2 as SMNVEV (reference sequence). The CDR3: CASSLAEEQYF. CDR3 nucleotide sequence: TGTGCCAGCAGTTTAGCTGAAGAGCAGTACTTC.

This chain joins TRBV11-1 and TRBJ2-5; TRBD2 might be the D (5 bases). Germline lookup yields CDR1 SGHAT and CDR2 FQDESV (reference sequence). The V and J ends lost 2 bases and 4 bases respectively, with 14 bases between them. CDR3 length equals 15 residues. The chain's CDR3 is CASSLSRGLAETQYF. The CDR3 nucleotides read TGTGCCAGCAGCTTATCTCGAGGTCTAGCAGAGACCCAGTACTTC.

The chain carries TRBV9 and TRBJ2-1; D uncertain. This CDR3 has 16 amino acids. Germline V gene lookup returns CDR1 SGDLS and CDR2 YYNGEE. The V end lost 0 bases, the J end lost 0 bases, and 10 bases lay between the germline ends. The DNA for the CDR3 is TGTGCCAGCAGCGTAGGCGGTAGCCCCTCCTACAATGAGCAGTTCTTC. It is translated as CASSVGGSPSYNEQFF.

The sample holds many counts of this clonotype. The CDR3 spells CAGSCRANYGYTF. The CDR3 nucleotides are TGTGCCGGAAGCTGCAGGGCGAACTATGGCTACACCTTC. This rearrangement joins TRBV27 to TRBJ1-2; a possible D gene is TRBD1 (5 bases). In germline, CDR1 is MNHEY, CDR2 SMNVEV (reference sequence). The V end lost 11 bases, the J end lost 2 bases, and 15 bases lay between the germline ends. The CDR3 is 13 amino acids.